The 6 T cell receptor beta chains given below trace back to one sample, sequenced in a study of blood T cell repertoires in COVID-19. Sequenced by immunoSEQ multiplex PCR; TCRdb stores in-frame clones only, minus some. The sample has about 160,000 clones; about 85% are singletons. Sequencing was carried out using peripheral blood. The receptor set was obtained from a woman aged 55-75 years with COVID-19, enrolled during active disease.

The chain recombines TRBV5-4 with TRBJ2-1, with 10 bases aligning to TRBD2. From germline, CDR1 is SGHNT and CDR2 YYREEE (reference sequence). Trimming removed 0 bases from V and 8 bases from J; junction bases left unmatched: 8. The CDR3 has 16 amino acids. The chain's CDR3 is CASSLGSAGGPYEQFF. CDR3 in DNA: TGTGCCAGCAGCTTGGGGTCAGCGGGAGGGCCCTATGAGCAGTTCTTC.

The CDR3 reads CASSPQVNTEAFF. The DNA of the CDR3 is TGTGCCAGCAGCCCCCAGGTAAACACTGAAGCTTTCTTT. The rearrangement joins TRBV7-3 to TRBJ1-1, with unresolved D. The germline V and J ends were trimmed by 5 bases and 2 bases, with 9 bases remaining between them. Germline V gene data show CDR1 as SGHTA and CDR2 as FQGTGA. CDR3 length: 13 amino acids.

The chain uses TRBV30 and TRBJ1-3; no reliable D call. The CDR3 runs 14 residues. V was clipped by 7 bases and J by 0 bases, with 13 bases between them. In germline, CDR1 is GTSNPN, CDR2 SVGIG (reference sequence). CDR3 in amino acids: CASTSTISGNTIYF. CDR3 coding DNA: TGTGCCTCCACGAGCACGATCTCTGGAAACACCATATATTTT.

The genes are TRBV19 and TRBJ2-3, with unresolved D. Germline CDR1 reads LNHDA; CDR2 reads SQIVND (reference sequence). With 0 bases removed from V and 2 bases from J, the gap between germline ends came to 15 bases. CDR3 length equals 17 residues. CDR3 protein: CASSIDQASPTTDTQYF. CDR3 nucleotide sequence: TGTGCCAGTAGTATAGATCAGGCATCCCCTACCACAGATACGCAGTATTTT.

V is TRBV7-9 and J is TRBJ2-3, with 10 bases aligning to TRBD2. The V segment lost 2 bases and the J segment 0 bases; nucleotides outside the gene matches: 5. The germline V gene has CDR1 SEHNR and CDR2 FQNEAQ (reference sequence). This CDR3 has 17 residues. CDR3 region: CASSLRSTSGSTDTQYF. The CDR3 nucleotides are TGTGCCAGCAGCTTAAGGTCGACTAGCGGGAGCACAGATACGCAGTATTTT.

The chain is built from TRBV29-1 and TRBJ1-1; 8 bases are shared with TRBD1. Germline V gene data show CDR1 as SQVTM and CDR2 as ANQGSEA. The CDR3 is 13 amino acids. V lost 7 bases and J lost 1; bases outside the gene matches: 5. The CDR3 nucleotides read TGCAGCGGCGAGGGACAGGCGAACACTGAAGCTTTCTTT. Protein product: CSGEGQANTEAFF.